This T cell receptor (beta chain) was captured by sequencing in a study of cytomegalovirus exposure and HLA in healthy donors. Overall study results and limits: It was reportedly the case that the classifier diagnosed cytomegalovirus status with high specificity and sensitivity. Many donors shared some public TCRs, even though most TCR sequences were rare. The study recorded 160 or so TCR beta chains that were cytomegalovirus-associated.

Some clones are missing from TCRdb's copy, which holds only in-frame ones; the method was immunoSEQ multiplex PCR. The table lists about 130,000 clones, 90% to 97% of them singletons, with less than 2% in the top ten. This CDR3 has 14 residues. Germline values: CDR1 ENHRY, CDR2 SYGVKD. J lost 2 bases, V lost 6 bases, and 7 bases had no gene match. Of note for this clone: Its antigen is undetermined.

The chain employs TRBV10-3 and TRBJ2-7, with 7 bases fitting TRBD2. The sequencing input was PBMCs. The receptor comes from a man younger than 35 in good health and CMV-seronegative. The CDR3 loop reads CAISPSAGPYEQYF. The CDR3 DNA sequence: TGTGCCATCAGCCCCTCAGCGGGACCCTACGAGCAGTACTTC.